Following are 18 T cell receptor beta chains from one sample sequenced in a study of T-cell memory formation after mild COVID-19. TCRdb re-analysed the 5' RACE reads in MiXCR, keeping a single row per CDR3 protein. The sample lists under 300,000 distinct CDR3 sequences, less than 20% seen once, with approximately 3.6% in the top ten. The sample taken for sequencing was PBMCs or a T cell subset sorted from them (not recorded which). Source of these receptors: a man aged 18 to 35 who had mild COVID-19 (a few samples of this study predate the infection). Cell type and time point are not known.

This clonotype turned up a few times. The chain uses TRBV7-2 and TRBJ2-7; TRBD2 agrees at 10 bases. CDR3 length: 14 amino acids. CDR1 SGHTA and CDR2 FQGNSA come from the germline V gene. The V and J ends lost 4 bases and 1 base, in that order; junction bases with no gene match: 1. As DNA, the CDR3 is TGTGCCAGCAGCTATAGCGGGGGGTCCTACGAGCAGTACGTC. Protein: CASSYSGGSYEQYV.

This chain links TRBV12-3 or TRBV12-4 with TRBJ1-1; D ambiguous. The ends were cut back, 5 bases at V and 5 bases at J, with 15 bases in the middle. The CDR3 has 14 amino acids. Here the CDR3 DNA reads TGTGCCAGCAGTCAACCAGGTTCCAGGACTGAAGCTTTCTTT. Its translation is CASSQPGSRTEAFF.

This chain connects TRBV9 to TRBJ2-1; 7 nucleotides line up with TRBD1. Germline V gene sequence: CDR1 SGDLS, CDR2 YYNGEE. J was trimmed by 1 base and V by 0 bases; bases with no gene match: 10. The length of the CDR3 is 18 residues. CDR3 in DNA: TGTGCCAGCAGCGTAGAAAACAGGGGAAGGTCTTCCTACAATGAGCAGTTCTTC. It yields the protein CASSVENRGRSSYNEQFF.

This clonotype showed up just a few times. This chain connects TRBV7-2 to TRBJ2-1, with a possible D match to TRBD1 (5 bases). In germline, CDR1 is SGHTA, CDR2 FQGNSA. The CDR3 runs 14 residues. V dropped 1 base and J dropped 8 bases, with 12 bases sitting between them. The CDR3 coding sequence is TGTGCCAGCAGCTTAGGAGGCAGGGCCCATGAGCAGTTCTTC. Its protein is CASSLGGRAHEQFF.

Only a few counts were recorded for this clonotype. V gene TRBV7-2 combines with J gene TRBJ2-1; maybe TRBD2 (5 bases). V shed 5 bases and J shed 9 bases, with 14 bases lying between them. This CDR3 region has 13 residues. Germline loops: CDR1 SGHTA, CDR2 FQGNSA. For the CDR3, the DNA is TGTGCCAGCAGCGCCCACCAGGCGGGTGAGCAGTTCTTC. Protein sequence: CASSAHQAGEQFF.

This clonotype was counted between two and nine times. The CDR3 sequence is CASSFDPPGAGGPFF. The CDR3 nucleotides are TGTGCCAGCAGCTTTGACCCTCCGGGAGCGGGGGGCCCGTTCTTC. This chain uses TRBV7-9 with TRBJ2-1; 9 nucleotides line up with TRBD2. The CDR3 spans 15 residues. Looked up from germline, CDR1 is SEHNR and CDR2 is FQNEAQ (reference sequence). The junction had 15 bases not matched to a gene; V was cut back by 3 bases and J by 15 bases. Based on the CDR3 plus reference TRBV7-9 and TRBJ2-1, the full variable domain is DTGVSQNPRHKITKRGQNVTFRCDPISEHNRLYWYRQTLGQGPEFLTYFQNEAQLEKSRLLSDRFSAERPKGSFSTLEIQRTEQGDSAMYLCASSFDPPGAGGPFFGPGTRLTVL.

The chain links TRBV7-2 to TRBJ2-2, with TRBD1 matching over 7 bases. CDR1 and CDR2 (germline): SGHTA, FQGNSA. The CDR3 extends over 14 amino acids. Germline trimming cut 5 bases from V and 5 bases from J; bases unmatched to any gene: 5. CDR3 DNA sequence: TGTGCCAGCAGCGCTAGGGGGCGGACCGGGGAGCTGTTTTTT. Amino acid sequence: CASSARGRTGELFF.

This clonotype occurred many times. The rearrangement uses TRBV7-2 and TRBJ1-4, with 7 bases matching TRBD1. The CDR3 is 13 residues long. Trimming removed 7 bases from V and 6 bases from J; junction bases left unmatched: 5. CDR1 is SGHTA and CDR2 is FQGNSA in the germline V gene. The CDR3 DNA is TGTGCCAGCAAAAAGGGGGCCTATGAAAAACTGTTTTTT. It specifies CASKKGAYEKLFF.

CDR3 nucleotides: TGTGCCAGCAGCTTGCAGATCAGCTCCTACAATGAGCAGTTCTTC. Protein sequence: CASSLQISSYNEQFF. This chain links TRBV7-8 with TRBJ2-1; no reliable D call. V was clipped by 3 bases and J by 0 bases, with 9 bases between them. Germline-derived CDR1 and CDR2 are SGHVS and FQNEAQ. The CDR3 spans 15 residues.

This clonotype occurred a few times. The V and J genes are TRBV11-2 and TRBJ2-7, with D perhaps given as TRBD1 or TRBD2 (5 bases each). CDR1 is SGHAT and CDR2 is FQNNGV in the germline V gene. This CDR3 has 14 residues. Between the trimmed V and J ends, which lost 5 bases and 6 bases, there was a span of 17 bases. DNA of the CDR3: TGTGCCAGCAGCCCCCCCAGGGAGCGTGGCGAGCAGTACGTC. Its translation is CASSPPRERGEQYV.

This clonotype has ten or more counts. The rearrangement uses TRBV7-9 and TRBJ2-1; D is unresolved. V was clipped by 4 bases and J by 5 bases, with 6 bases between them. Germline V CDR1 and CDR2: SEHNR, FQNEAQ (reference sequence). This CDR3 contains 12 residues. The CDR3 nucleotides are TGTGCCAGCAGCTCCAGCGACAATGAGCAGTTCTTC. It encodes CASSSSDNEQFF.

Ten or more counts support this clonotype. The genes are TRBV29-1 and TRBJ2-5; D is unresolved. Trimming left V 7 bases short and J 1 base short, with 7 bases between. CDR1 and CDR2 (germline): SQVTM, ANQGSEA. The CDR3 totals 11 residues. The CDR3 is CSADPQETQYF. DNA of the CDR3: TGCAGCGCGGACCCCCAAGAGACCCAGTACTTC.

A few counts support this clonotype. The rearrangement links TRBV5-6 to TRBJ2-2; 10 nucleotides align to TRBD2. This CDR3 has 16 amino acids. Trimming took 2 bases from V and 4 from J; bases not matched to a gene: 5. The germline CDR1 and CDR2 sequences are SGHDT and YYEEEE. CDR3: CASSLPLAGVTGELFF. As DNA, the CDR3 is TGTGCCAGCAGCTTACCTCTAGCGGGAGTCACCGGGGAGCTGTTTTTT.

V is TRBV28 and J is TRBJ1-5, with D possibly TRBD1 on 5 matching bases. Trimming removed 6 bases from V and 5 bases from J, with 23 bases in between. Germline values: CDR1 MDHEN, CDR2 SYDVKM. The CDR3 totals 17 residues. In nucleotides, the CDR3 is TGTGCCAGCAGCCTCAGGGTTTCGTTCTCGGTCGATCAGCCCCAGCATTTT. Encoded protein: CASSLRVSFSVDQPQHF. Looking up the rest from reference TRBV28 and TRBJ1-5 gives the full variable domain: DVKVTQSSRYLVKRTGEKVFLECVQDMDHENMFWYRQDPGLGLRLIYFSYDVKMKEKGDIPEGYSVSREKKERFSLILESASTNQTSMYLCASSLRVSFSVDQPQHFGDGTRLSIL.

This clonotype turned up a few times. J is TRBJ1-2 and V is TRBV5-1; D is ambiguous. CDR3 size: 12 residues. Between the trimmed V and J ends, which lost 4 bases and 6 bases, there was a span of 10 bases. Germline CDR1 SGHRS, CDR2 YFSETQ. CDR3 coding DNA: TGCGCCAGCAGCCTTGGGTCGGATGGCTACACCTTC. Protein product: CASSLGSDGYTF.

The V call is TRBV20-1, the J call TRBJ2-7; TRBD2 aligns across 15 bases. In germline, CDR1 is DFQATT, CDR2 SNEGSKA (reference sequence). CDR3 length: 15 residues. Trimming removed 6 bases from V and 7 bases from J; junction bases left unmatched: 10. CDR3 residues: CSARPPGLAGGEQYF. The CDR3 DNA follows: TGCAGTGCCCGACCTCCGGGACTAGCGGGGGGTGAGCAGTACTTC.

The chain links TRBV7-9 to TRBJ2-3; 7 nucleotides match TRBD2. This CDR3 has 14 residues. CDR1 is SEHNR and CDR2 is FQNEAQ in the germline V gene (reference sequence). The V gene end was trimmed by 5 bases and the J gene end by 7 bases; junction bases not matched to a gene: 9. For the CDR3, the DNA is TGTGCCAGCAGCCTTTGGCGGGGGAGGAATACGCAGTATTTT. This codes for CASSLWRGRNTQYF.

The rearrangement uses TRBV18 and TRBJ1-1; D is undetermined. Trimming shortened V by 3 bases and J by 0 bases, and 17 bases separated the two germline ends. Germline V gene sequence: CDR1 KGHSH, CDR2 LQKENI. This CDR3 comprises 17 residues. The CDR3 DNA reads as TGTGCCAGCTCACCGAATGCAGGCTCAAACCTGAACACTGAAGCTTTCTTT. This gives the protein CASSPNAGSNLNTEAFF. Looking up the rest from reference TRBV18 and TRBJ1-1 gives the full variable domain: NAGVMQNPRHLVRRRGQEARLRCSPMKGHSHVYWYRQLPEEGLKFMVYLQKENIIDESGMPKERFSAEFPKEGPSILRIQQVVRGDSAAYFCASSPNAGSNLNTEAFFGQGTRLTVV.